This T cell receptor beta chain is drawn from a study of human thymus T cells. TCRdb's copy holds only in-frame clones and misses some; the assay was immunoSEQ multiplex PCR. Here the sample spans roughly 130,000 clones, around 94% being singletons. Findings of the study overall: Apparent skewing of V and J gene usage characterized both thymic and blood repertoires. The related literature has documented a marked overlap of thymic repertoires among unrelated individuals.

The CDR3 totals 14 residues. Corrective heart surgery yielded the resections from which the thymus tissue came. Healthy Finnish infants undergoing corrective surgery for congenital heart defects were used as donors. This clone was observed once. Its antigen remains unknown. The chain links TRBV12-2 to TRBJ2-5; the D call in the table, TRBD1, was not verified against the DNA. TRBV12-2 is reported as a pseudogene. The clonotype comes from a boy under three years old with a congenital heart defect but otherwise immunologically healthy. What was sequenced was thymus tissue. This CDR3 is CASRLAQGQETQYF. DNA of the CDR3: TGTGCAAGTCGCTTAGCACAGGGGCAAGAGACCCAGTACTTC.